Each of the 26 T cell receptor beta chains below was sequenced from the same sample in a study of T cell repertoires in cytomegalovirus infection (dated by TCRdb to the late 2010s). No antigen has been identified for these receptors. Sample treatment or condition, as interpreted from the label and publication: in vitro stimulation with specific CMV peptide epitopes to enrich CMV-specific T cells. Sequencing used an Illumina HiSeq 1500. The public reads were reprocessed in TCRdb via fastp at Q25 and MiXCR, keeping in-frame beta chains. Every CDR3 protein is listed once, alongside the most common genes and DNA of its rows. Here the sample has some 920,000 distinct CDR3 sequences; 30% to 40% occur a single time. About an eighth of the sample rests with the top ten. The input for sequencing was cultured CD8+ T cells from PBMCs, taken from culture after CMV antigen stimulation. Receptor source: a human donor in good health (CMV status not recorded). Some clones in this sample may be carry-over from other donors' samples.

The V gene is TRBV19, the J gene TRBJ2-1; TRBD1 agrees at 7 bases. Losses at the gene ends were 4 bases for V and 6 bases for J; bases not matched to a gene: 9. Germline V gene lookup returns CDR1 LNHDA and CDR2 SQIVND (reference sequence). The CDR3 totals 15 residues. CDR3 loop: CASSTLQGISNEQFF. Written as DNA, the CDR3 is TGTGCCAGTAGTACCCTACAGGGGATCAGCAATGAGCAGTTCTTC.

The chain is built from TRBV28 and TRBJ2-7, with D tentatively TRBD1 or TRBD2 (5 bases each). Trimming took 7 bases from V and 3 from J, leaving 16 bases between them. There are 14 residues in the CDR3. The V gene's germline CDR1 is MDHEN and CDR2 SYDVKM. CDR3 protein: CASNFEGPVYEQYF. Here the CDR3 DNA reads TGTGCCAGCAACTTCGAGGGGCCCGTCTACGAGCAGTACTTC.

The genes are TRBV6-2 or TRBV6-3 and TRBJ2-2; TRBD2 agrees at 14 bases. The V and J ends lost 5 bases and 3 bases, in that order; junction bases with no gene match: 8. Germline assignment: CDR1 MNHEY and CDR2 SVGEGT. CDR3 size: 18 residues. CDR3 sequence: CASSPGTSGGLYTGELFF. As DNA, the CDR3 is TGTGCCAGCAGTCCCGGGACTAGCGGGGGCCTGTACACCGGGGAGCTGTTTTTT.

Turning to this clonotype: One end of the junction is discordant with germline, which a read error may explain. For the CDR3, the DNA is TGTGTCAGCAGTTACTCGCGCCGCACAGATACGCAGTATTTT. It yields the protein CVSSYSRRTDTQYF. The gene calls are TRBV6-2 or TRBV6-3 and TRBJ2-3; no clear D. CDR3 size: 14 residues. The germline CDR1 and CDR2 sequences are MNHEY and SVGEGT.

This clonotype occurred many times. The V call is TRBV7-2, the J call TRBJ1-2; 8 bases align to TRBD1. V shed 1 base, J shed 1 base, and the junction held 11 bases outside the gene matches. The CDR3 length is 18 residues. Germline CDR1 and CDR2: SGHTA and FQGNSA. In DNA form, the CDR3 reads TGTGCCAGCAGCTTAGGGTTCGGACAGGGAGCTCTTAACTATGGCTACACCTTC. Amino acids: CASSLGFGQGALNYGYTF.

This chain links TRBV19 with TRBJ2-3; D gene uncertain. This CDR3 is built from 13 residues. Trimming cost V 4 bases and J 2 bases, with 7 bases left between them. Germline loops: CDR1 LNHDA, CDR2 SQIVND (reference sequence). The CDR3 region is CASSSADTDTQYF. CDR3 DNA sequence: TGTGCCAGTAGTAGTGCAGACACAGATACGCAGTATTTT.

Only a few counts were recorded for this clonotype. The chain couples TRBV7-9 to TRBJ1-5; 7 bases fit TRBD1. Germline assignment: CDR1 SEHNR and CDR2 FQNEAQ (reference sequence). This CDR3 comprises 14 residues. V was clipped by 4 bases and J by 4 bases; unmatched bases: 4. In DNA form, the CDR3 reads TGTGCCAGCAGCTCCCGGGACAGAAATCAGCCCCAGCATTTT. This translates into CASSSRDRNQPQHF.

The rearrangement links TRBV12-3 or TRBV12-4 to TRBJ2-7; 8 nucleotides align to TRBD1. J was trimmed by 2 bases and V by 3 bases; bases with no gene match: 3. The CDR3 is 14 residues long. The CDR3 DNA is TGTGCCAGCAGTTTCGGGGACAGGCCCTACGAGCAGTACTTC. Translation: CASSFGDRPYEQYF.

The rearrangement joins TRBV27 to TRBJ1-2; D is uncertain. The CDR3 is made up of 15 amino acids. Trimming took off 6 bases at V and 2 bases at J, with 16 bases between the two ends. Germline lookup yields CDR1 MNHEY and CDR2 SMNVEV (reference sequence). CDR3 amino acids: CASSPFPGLNYGYTF. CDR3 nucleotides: TGTGCCAGCAGCCCCTTTCCAGGCCTAAACTATGGCTACACCTTC.

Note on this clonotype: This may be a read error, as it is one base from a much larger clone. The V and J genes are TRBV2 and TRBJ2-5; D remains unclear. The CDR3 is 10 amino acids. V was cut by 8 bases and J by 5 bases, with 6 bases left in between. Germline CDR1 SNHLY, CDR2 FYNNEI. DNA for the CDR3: TGTGCCAGCGTAAGGGAGACCCAGTACTTC. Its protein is CASVRETQYF.

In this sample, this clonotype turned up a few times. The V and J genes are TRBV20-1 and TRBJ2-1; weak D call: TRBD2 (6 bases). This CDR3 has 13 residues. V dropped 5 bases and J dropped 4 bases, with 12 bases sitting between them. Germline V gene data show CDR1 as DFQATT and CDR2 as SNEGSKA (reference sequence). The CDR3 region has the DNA TGCAGTGCTCCGGGAGAGGGATACAATGAGCAGTTCTTC. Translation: CSAPGEGYNEQFF.

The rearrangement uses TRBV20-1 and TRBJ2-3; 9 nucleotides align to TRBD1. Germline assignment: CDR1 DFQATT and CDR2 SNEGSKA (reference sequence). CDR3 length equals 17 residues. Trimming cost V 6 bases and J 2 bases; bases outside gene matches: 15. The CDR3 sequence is CSAPGQGTSGATDTQYF. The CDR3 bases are TGCAGTGCACCGGGACAGGGAACCTCGGGGGCCACAGATACGCAGTATTTT.

Here the CDR3 reads CASSLSMLGLTEAFF. The CDR3 DNA is TGTGCCAGCAGTTTATCGATGCTGGGGCTCACTGAAGCTTTCTTT. V and J are TRBV27 and TRBJ1-1; the D gene is possibly TRBD1 (5 bases). CDR3 length: 15 residues. Between the trimmed V and J ends, which lost 0 bases and 4 bases, there was a span of 12 bases. CDR1 is MNHEY and CDR2 is SMNVEV in the germline V gene (reference sequence).

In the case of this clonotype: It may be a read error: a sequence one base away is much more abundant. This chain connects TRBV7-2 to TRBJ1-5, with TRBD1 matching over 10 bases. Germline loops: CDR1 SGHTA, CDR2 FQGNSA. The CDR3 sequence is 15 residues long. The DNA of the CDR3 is TGTGCCAGCAGCACCGACAGGGGGCTGTTTCAGCTCCAGCATTTT. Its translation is CASSTDRGLFQLQHF.

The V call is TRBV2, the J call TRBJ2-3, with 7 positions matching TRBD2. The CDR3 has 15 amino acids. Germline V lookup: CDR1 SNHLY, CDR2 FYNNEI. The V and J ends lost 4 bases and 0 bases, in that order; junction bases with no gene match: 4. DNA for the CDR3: TGTGCCAGCAGTGGGGAGGGGACTAGCACAGATACGCAGTATTTT. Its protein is CASSGEGTSTDTQYF.

CDR3 in DNA: TGTGCCAGCGGGGCTGCAGATACGCAGTATTTT. Encoded protein: CASGAADTQYF. The J gene is TRBJ2-3, the V gene TRBV6-5; possibly TRBD1 for D (5 bases). This CDR3 comprises 11 residues. With 8 bases removed from V and 4 bases from J, the gap between germline ends came to 7 bases. Germline-derived CDR1 and CDR2 are MNHEY and SVGAGI.

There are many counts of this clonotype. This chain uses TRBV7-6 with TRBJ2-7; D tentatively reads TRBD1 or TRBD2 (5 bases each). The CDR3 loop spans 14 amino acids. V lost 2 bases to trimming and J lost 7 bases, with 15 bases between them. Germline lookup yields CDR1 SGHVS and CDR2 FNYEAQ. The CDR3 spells CASSLSGTSGEQYF. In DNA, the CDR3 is TGTGCCAGCAGCTTATCCGGGACCTCGGGGGAGCAGTACTTC. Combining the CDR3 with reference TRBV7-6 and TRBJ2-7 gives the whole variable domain GAGVSQSPRYKVTKRGQDVALRCDPISGHVSLYWYRQALGQGPEFLTYFNYEAQQDKSGLPNDRFSAERPEGSISTLTIQRTEQRDSAMYRCASSLSGTSGEQYFGPGTRLTVT.

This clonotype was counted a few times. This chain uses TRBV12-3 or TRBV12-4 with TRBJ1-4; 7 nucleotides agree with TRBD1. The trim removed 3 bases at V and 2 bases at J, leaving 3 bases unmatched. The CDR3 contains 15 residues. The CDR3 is CASSFTGATNEKLFF. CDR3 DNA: TGTGCCAGCAGTTTCACAGGGGCCACTAATGAAAAACTGTTTTTT.

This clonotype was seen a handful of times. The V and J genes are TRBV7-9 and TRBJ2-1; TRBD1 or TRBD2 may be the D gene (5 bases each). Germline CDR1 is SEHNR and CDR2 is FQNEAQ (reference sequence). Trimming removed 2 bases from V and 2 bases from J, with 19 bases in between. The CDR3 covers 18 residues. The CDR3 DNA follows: TGTGCCAGCAGCTTACCCCCCGGTTGGGGGACCACCTACAATGAGCAGTTCTTC. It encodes CASSLPPGWGTTYNEQFF.

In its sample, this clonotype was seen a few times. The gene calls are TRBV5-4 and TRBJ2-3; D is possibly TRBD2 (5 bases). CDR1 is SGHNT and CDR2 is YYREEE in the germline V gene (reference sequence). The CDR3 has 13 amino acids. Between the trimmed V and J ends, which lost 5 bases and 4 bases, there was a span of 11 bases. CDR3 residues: CASSLREADTQYF. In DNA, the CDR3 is TGTGCCAGCAGTCTCCGGGAAGCAGATACGCAGTATTTT.

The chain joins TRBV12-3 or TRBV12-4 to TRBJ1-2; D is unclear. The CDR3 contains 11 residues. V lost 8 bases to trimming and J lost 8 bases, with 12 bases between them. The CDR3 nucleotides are TGTGCCAGCGGGCCCTCCGACGGCTACACCTTC. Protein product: CASGPSDGYTF.

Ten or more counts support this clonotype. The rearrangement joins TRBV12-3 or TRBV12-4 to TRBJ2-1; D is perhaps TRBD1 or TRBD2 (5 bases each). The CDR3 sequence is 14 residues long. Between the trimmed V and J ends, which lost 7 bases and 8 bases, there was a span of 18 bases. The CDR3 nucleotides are TGTGCCAGCAAACCCGGTCGAGGGGTCTATGAGCAGTTCTTC. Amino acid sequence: CASKPGRGVYEQFF.

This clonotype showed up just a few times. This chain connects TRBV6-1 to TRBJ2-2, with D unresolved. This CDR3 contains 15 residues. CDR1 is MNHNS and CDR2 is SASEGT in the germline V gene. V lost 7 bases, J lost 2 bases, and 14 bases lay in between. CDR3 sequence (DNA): TGTGCCAGCACCGATGACTCGACCAACACCGGGGAGCTGTTTTTT. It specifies CASTDDSTNTGELFF.

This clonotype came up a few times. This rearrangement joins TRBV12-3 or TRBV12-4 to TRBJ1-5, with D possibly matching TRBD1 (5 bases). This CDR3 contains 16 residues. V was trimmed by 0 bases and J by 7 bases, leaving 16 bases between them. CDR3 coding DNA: TGTGCCAGCAGTTTAGCCGAGTGGAGAGGGGAGCAGCCCCAGCATTTT. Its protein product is CASSLAEWRGEQPQHF.

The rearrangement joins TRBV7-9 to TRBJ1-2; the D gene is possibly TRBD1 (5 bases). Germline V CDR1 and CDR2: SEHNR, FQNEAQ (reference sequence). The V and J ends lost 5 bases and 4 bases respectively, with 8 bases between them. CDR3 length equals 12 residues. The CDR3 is CASSKDTYGYTF. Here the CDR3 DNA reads TGTGCCAGCAGCAAGGACACCTATGGCTACACCTTC.

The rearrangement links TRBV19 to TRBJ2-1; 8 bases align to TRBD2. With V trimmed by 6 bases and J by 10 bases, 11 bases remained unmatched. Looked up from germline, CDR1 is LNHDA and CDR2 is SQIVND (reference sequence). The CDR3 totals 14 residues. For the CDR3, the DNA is TGTGCCAGTAGGAGTGATAGCGGGGCAGGGGAGCAGTTCTTC. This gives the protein CASRSDSGAGEQFF.